This TCR beta chain was sequenced for a study of response to subunit inactivated influenza vaccine. One entry per CDR3 protein results from TCRdb running MiXCR on the RT-PCR reads. The sample lists about 170,000 distinct CDR3 sequences; more than 10% were seen once. V lost 0 bases to trimming and J lost 0 bases; unmatched junction nucleotides: 13. Germline CDR1 reads DFQATT; CDR2 reads SNEGSKA (reference sequence). This CDR3 is 20 amino acids long. The same sample was also used in a study of T cells expressing NK-cell markers. From that second work: The cDNA for TCR beta came from 5'RACE template switching with UMIs.

The chain links TRBV20-1 to TRBJ2-1; 11 bases fit TRBD2. The receptor's source is a man aged 45-65 years who received an inactivated influenza vaccine. Material: CD8+ T cells sorted from PBMCs, obtained roughly 13 days after vaccination. The CDR3 is CSARERGGLAAPSSYNEQFF. CDR3 in DNA: TGCAGTGCTAGAGAGAGGGGGGGACTAGCGGCTCCCAGCTCCTACAATGAGCAGTTCTTC.